Listed below are T cell receptor beta chains from one sample, sequenced in a study of response to subunit inactivated influenza vaccine. TCRdb redid the calling of the RT-PCR reads with MiXCR, one entry per CDR3 protein. The table lists under 850,000 distinct CDR3 sequences, roughly 20% of them singletons. The sequenced sample was PBMCs from blood, obtained less than 6 days after vaccination. The receptor source for this set is a man in his fifties who received an inactivated influenza vaccine. Each CDR3 is given with its conserved first and last residue. The D gene is left open where the match is weak. A clone size is listed for some rows: how often the clone was seen (once, few, many), or a class if it is expanded.

j_call v_call d_call clone_size cdr3_aa cdr3_nt
TRBJ2-5 TRBV4-1 . . CASSLTLGGETQYF TGCGCCAGCAGCCTAACACTTGGGGGAGAGACCCAGTACTTC
TRBJ1-6 TRBV29-1 TRBD1 . CSVAVGQGGNSPLHF TGCAGCGTAGCCGTGGGACAGGGGGGGAATTCACCCCTCCACTTT
TRBJ1-2 TRBV4-1 TRBD1 many CASSQTVTGGGYGYTF TGCGCCAGCAGCCAGACCGTTACAGGGGGCGGGTATGGCTACACCTTC
TRBJ2-3 TRBV5-1 . . CASRKTALTDTQYF TGCGCCAGCAGAAAGACAGCCCTCACAGATACGCAGTATTTT
TRBJ2-1 TRBV12-3/TRBV12-4 . . CASSLSPGQYNEQFF TGTGCCAGCAGTTTAAGCCCCGGACAGTACAATGAGCAGTTCTTC
TRBJ2-5 TRBV9 TRBD2 few CASSVGGTSGSQETQYF TGTGCCAGCAGCGTAGGTGGGACTAGCGGGAGTCAAGAGACCCAGTACTTC
TRBJ2-7 TRBV28 TRBD2 . CASSQRWEGREQYF TGTGCCAGCAGTCAACGGTGGGAGGGACGTGAGCAGTACTTC
TRBJ2-5 TRBV12-3/TRBV12-4 . few CASSWVGAQYF TGTGCCAGCAGTTGGGTCGGGGCCCAGTACTTC
TRBJ2-7 TRBV9 TRBD2 . CASSVGVAGGGEQYF TGTGCCAGCAGCGTAGGGGTAGCGGGAGGTGGCGAGCAGTACTTC
TRBJ2-2 TRBV19 . . CASSIIAVPRELFF TGTGCCAGTAGTATAATCGCCGTGCCCCGGGAGCTGTTTTTT
TRBJ2-7 TRBV27 . few CASSPTLRGYEQYF TGTGCCAGCAGTCCAACTCTCAGGGGCTACGAGCAGTACTTC
TRBJ2-3 TRBV5-1 TRBD2 few CASSLSLAGGADTQYF TGCGCCAGCAGCTTGTCCCTAGCGGGGGGCGCAGATACGCAGTATTTT
TRBJ2-5 TRBV7-2 TRBD2 many CASSRATSDETQYF TGTGCCAGCAGCCGAGCCACTAGCGACGAGACCCAGTACTTC
TRBJ1-5 TRBV7-2 . few CASSLSGVNQPQHF TGTGCCAGCAGCTTAAGCGGGGTCAATCAGCCCCAGCATTTT
TRBJ1-2 TRBV7-9 TRBD1 . CASSASGTGFGYTF TGTGCCAGCAGCGCATCCGGGACAGGGTTTGGCTACACCTTC
TRBJ1-2 TRBV5-1 TRBD1 many CASREPGQANYGYTF TGCGCCAGCAGGGAGCCGGGACAGGCTAACTATGGCTACACCTTC
TRBJ2-3 TRBV9 TRBD2 . CASSLTSGPPTDTQYF TGTGCCAGCAGCCTGACTAGCGGACCCCCCACAGATACGCAGTATTTT
TRBJ2-3 TRBV7-8 . few CASSFTARDTQYF TGTGCCAGCAGCTTTACCGCGAGGGATACGCAGTATTTT
TRBJ2-1 TRBV11-2 . . CASSLGGHVNEQFF TGTGCCAGCAGCTTAGGGGGACATGTCAATGAGCAGTTCTTC
TRBJ1-3 TRBV5-1 . . CASSEGTLGNTIYF TGCGCCAGCAGCGAAGGGACACTTGGAAACACCATATATTTT
TRBJ2-3 TRBV24-1 . few CATSVPPGTTQYF TGTGCCACCAGTGTGCCCCCGGGGACTACGCAGTATTTT
TRBJ2-3 TRBV12-3/TRBV12-4 . few CASTAHGTDTQYF TGTGCCAGCACCGCACATGGCACAGATACGCAGTATTTT
TRBJ2-7 TRBV3-1 TRBD2 . CASSQVTRGTRYEQYF TGTGCCAGCAGCCAAGTTACGCGGGGGACGAGATACGAGCAGTACTTC
TRBJ2-2 TRBV7-6 . . CASSLLAATGELFF TGTGCCAGCAGCTTACTGGCAGCAACCGGGGAGCTGTTTTTT
TRBJ2-7 TRBV10-3 TRBD2 . CAISVGSGASSYEQYF TGTGCCATCAGTGTAGGTAGCGGGGCAAGCTCCTACGAGCAGTACTTC
TRBJ1-2 TRBV6-2/TRBV6-3 . few CASNPTLANYGYTF TGTGCCAGCAACCCGACCCTCGCTAACTATGGCTACACCTTC
TRBJ2-7 TRBV5-1 TRBD2 . CASSSQTSLSEQYF TGCGCCAGCAGCTCCCAGACTAGCTTGTCCGAGCAGTACTTC
TRBJ2-3 TRBV4-3 TRBD1 . CASSPQTGDTQYF TGCGCCAGCAGCCCCCAGACAGGGGATACGCAGTATTTT
TRBJ2-1 TRBV6-1 . . CASTYPGVRSEQFF TGTGCCAGCACCTACCCCGGGGTTAGGAGTGAGCAGTTCTTC
TRBJ2-2 TRBV6-2/TRBV6-3 . . CASSYPGLLLGLNTWELFF TGTGCCAGCAGTTATCCCGGACTTTTATTGGGCCTTAATACATGGGAGCTGTTTTTT
TRBJ1-5 TRBV7-9 . . CASRAGNQPQHF TGTGCCAGCAGGGCTGGCAATCAGCCCCAGCATTTT
TRBJ2-1 TRBV11-2 TRBD1 . CASSRDRGFNEQFF TGTGCCAGCAGCAGGGACAGGGGGTTTAATGAGCAGTTCTTC
TRBJ2-7 TRBV20-1 . once CSAILGAIDEQHF TGCAGTGCTATTCTGGGGGCGATCGACGAGCAGCACTTC
TRBJ1-1 TRBV5-1 . few CASSSTDSDMNTEAFF TGCGCCAGCAGCTCGACGGACAGCGATATGAACACTGAAGCTTTCTTT
TRBJ2-7 TRBV6-1 TRBD1 few CASSDAGTGFSYEQYF TGTGCCAGCAGTGACGCTGGGACAGGGTTCTCCTACGAGCAGTACTTC
TRBJ2-1 TRBV7-2 TRBD1 . CASSLGTGWVGQFF TGTGCCAGCAGCTTAGGGACAGGGTGGGTAGGGCAGTTCTTC
TRBJ1-4 TRBV4-2 . few CASSQDLATNEKLFF TGTGCCAGCAGCCAAGACCTTGCAACTAATGAAAAACTGTTTTTT
TRBJ1-2 TRBV12-3/TRBV12-4 TRBD1 . CASSSTGQGRSGYTF TGTGCCAGCAGTTCTACCGGACAGGGAAGGAGTGGCTACACCTTC
TRBJ1-2 TRBV20-1 . . CSARVGGTYGYTF TGCAGTGCTAGAGTTGGCGGAACCTATGGCTACACCTTC
TRBJ2-5 TRBV3-1 . few CASSPQGTNRETQYF TGTGCCAGCAGCCCCCAGGGGACAAACAGAGAGACCCAGTACTTC
TRBJ1-1 TRBV6-1 . . CASQPVTRGTEAFF TGTGCCAGTCAGCCGGTGACACGGGGAACTGAAGCTTTCTTT
TRBJ1-4 TRBV5-5 TRBD1 . CASSLRRGREEKLFF TGTGCCAGCAGCTTGAGAAGGGGGCGAGAGGAAAAACTGTTTTTT